This T cell receptor beta chain was sequenced for a study of response to subunit inactivated influenza vaccine. The study, taken as a whole, reports: The study's authors posited that every seasonal influenza vaccination enlists few new T cells.

This clonotype was recorded at least ten times. The antigen is unknown. TCRdb recomputed calls from the RT-PCR reads with MiXCR, one row per CDR3 protein. The sample comprises about 180,000 distinct CDR3 sequences, about 9% of which are singletons, and 11% rests with the top ten. Germline V gene lookup returns CDR1 MNHNS and CDR2 SASEGT. The V gene end was trimmed by 4 bases and the J gene end by 3 bases; junction bases not matched to a gene: 2. This CDR3 has 14 residues. The source of this sequence is a man between 50 and 59 years old who received an inactivated influenza vaccine. The J gene is TRBJ1-5, the V gene TRBV6-1; 8 bases agree with TRBD1. The sample here was non-naive T cells sorted from PBMCs, taken on the day of vaccination. CDR3 residues: CASSGQGSNQPQHF. The CDR3 DNA is TGTGCCAGCAGTGGACAGGGGTCCAATCAGCCCCAGCATTTT.